Presented here are 17 T cell receptor beta chains from one specimen sequenced in a study of T cells in tumors after PD-1 blockade. Produced via immunoSEQ multiplex PCR; TCRdb's table is partial and in-frame only. The sample shows approximately 35,000 clones, 78% of them seen only once. The sequenced sample was PBMCs, obtained before anti-PD-1 treatment. These receptors all stem from a human donor with basal cell carcinoma.

The chain recombines TRBV3-1 (or the pseudogene TRBV3-2) with TRBJ1-2, with D hard to call. The germline gives CDR1 LGHDT, CDR2 YNNKEL (reference sequence). The V end was cut by 4 bases, the J end by 6 bases, with 12 bases between. The CDR3 runs 13 residues. The CDR3 loop is CASSLWRRDGYTF. Here the CDR3 DNA reads TGTGCCAGCAGCCTGTGGAGGCGGGATGGCTACACCTTC.

This clone was counted only a few times. V and J are TRBV16 and TRBJ2-3; the D gene is possibly TRBD2 (6 bases). Germline V gene lookup returns CDR1 KGHSY and CDR2 FQNENV. V lost 0 bases and J lost 6, with 7 bases in between. CDR3 size: 13 residues. The CDR3 region is CASSQSGGDTQYF. The CDR3, as DNA: TGTGCCAGCAGCCAATCGGGGGGTGATACGCAGTATTTT.

This chain joins TRBV21-1 and TRBJ1-5; TRBD1, the table's D call, was not compared with the DNA. TRBV21-1 is a known pseudogene. This CDR3 has 17 residues. Here the CDR3 reads CASNRDRGNVKNQPQHF. CDR3 in DNA: TGTGCCAGCAACCGCGACAGGGGGAACGTAAAAAATCAGCCCCAGCATTTT.

The V gene is TRBV29-1, the J gene TRBJ2-3; D may be TRBD1 (7 bases). From germline, CDR1 is SQVTM and CDR2 ANQGSEA. V was clipped by 3 bases and J by 1 base, with 14 bases between them. This CDR3 has 15 amino acids. The CDR3 coding sequence is TGCAGCGTTGATGACGGCAGGGGGGGCACAGATACGCAGTATTTT. This codes for CSVDDGRGGTDTQYF.

The rearrangement uses TRBV5-1 and TRBJ2-3; no clear D. In germline, CDR1 is SGHRS, CDR2 YFSETQ. The CDR3 consists of 17 residues. Trimming stripped 0 bases from V and 1 base from J, with 15 bases between. The CDR3 protein is CASSLAMVGMGTDTQYF. CDR3 DNA: TGCGCCAGCAGCTTGGCAATGGTAGGGATGGGCACAGATACGCAGTATTTT. Drawing the rest from reference TRBV5-1 and TRBJ2-3, the complete variable domain is KAGVTQTPRYLIKTRGQQVTLSCSPISGHRSVSWYQQTPGQGLQFLFEYFSETQRNKGNFPGRFSGRQFSNSRSEMNVSTLELGDSALYLCASSLAMVGMGTDTQYFGPGTRLTVL.

J is TRBJ2-1 and V is TRBV9; possibly TRBD2 for D (5 bases). The CDR3 spans 15 residues. Trimming removed 2 bases from V and 6 bases from J, with 15 bases in between. CDR1 is SGDLS and CDR2 is YYNGEE in the germline V gene. The CDR3 loop is CASSVRVTSGNEQFF. In DNA, the CDR3 is TGTGCCAGCAGCGTGAGGGTTACCTCGGGCAATGAGCAGTTCTTC.

The chain links TRBV3-1 (or the pseudogene TRBV3-2) to TRBJ1-1; D not resolved. The germline gives CDR1 LGHDT, CDR2 YNNKEL (reference sequence). The CDR3 is 14 residues long. V lost 2 bases, J lost 7 bases, and 14 bases lay in between. The CDR3 region has the DNA TGTGCCAGCAGCCAAAGAGGCTCACGGGGTGAAGCTTTCTTT. This codes for CASSQRGSRGEAFF.

The table lists this clone with a count of one. The chain is built from TRBV29-1 and TRBJ2-7; 8 bases line up with TRBD1. The junction had 11 bases not matched to a gene; V was cut back by 7 bases and J by 0 bases. The CDR3 is 15 amino acids. CDR1 is SQVTM and CDR2 is ANQGSEA in the germline V gene. The CDR3 DNA is TGCAGCGGTGTTAGTCAAGACAGGGGCTCCTACGAGCAGTACTTC. It encodes CSGVSQDRGSYEQYF.

The rearrangement uses TRBV4-3 and TRBJ2-3, with a possible D match to TRBD1 (6 bases). The CDR3 consists of 16 residues. CDR1 is LGHNA, CDR2 YSLEER, per germline. The V gene lost 1 base and the J gene lost 3 bases, with 14 bases spanning the gap. The CDR3 sequence is CASSQASQGLTDTQYF. DNA for the CDR3: TGCGCCAGCAGCCAAGCGTCGCAGGGGCTGACAGATACGCAGTATTTT.

The rearrangement joins TRBV27 to TRBJ2-7; D ambiguous. The V gene's germline CDR1 is MNHEY and CDR2 SMNVEV (reference sequence). The CDR3 has 18 residues. The V gene lost 1 base and the J gene lost 0 bases, with 19 bases spanning the gap. Here the CDR3 DNA reads TGTGCCAGCAGTTTATTCCGCTCATCGATCCTCAACTCCTACGAGCAGTACTTC. Translated: CASSLFRSSILNSYEQYF.

V is TRBV27 and J is TRBJ2-7; D is uncertain. The V end was cut by 5 bases, the J end by 1 base, with 15 bases between. In germline, CDR1 is MNHEY, CDR2 SMNVEV (reference sequence). The CDR3 has 15 residues. The CDR3: CASSTPSIRSYEQYF. The CDR3 region has the DNA TGTGCCAGCAGTACACCCTCAATCCGGTCCTACGAGCAGTACTTC.

This chain's CDR3 is CASSLGPGVGGRNEKLFF. CDR3 DNA sequence: TGTGCCAGCAGCTTGGGCCCCGGAGTCGGGGGGCGTAATGAAAAACTGTTTTTT. The genes are TRBV5-5 and TRBJ1-4; weak D call: TRBD1 (6 bases). Germline assignment: CDR1 SGHKS and CDR2 YYEKEE (reference sequence). This CDR3 has 18 residues. Trimming took 0 bases from V and 4 from J, leaving 19 bases between them.

The gene calls are TRBV28 and TRBJ1-2; D uncertain. V lost 0 bases, J lost 8 bases, and 10 bases lay in between. The CDR3 covers 13 residues. Per germline, CDR1 MDHEN and CDR2 SYDVKM. CDR3 sequence reads: CASSLWDANGYTF. As DNA, the CDR3 is TGTGCCAGCAGTTTATGGGATGCCAACGGCTACACCTTC.

The chain recombines TRBV7-3 with TRBJ2-3; 11 bases match TRBD2. The CDR3 has 15 residues. Unmatched junction bases numbered 8, after V lost 5 bases and J lost 7 bases. Germline CDR1 is SGHTA and CDR2 is FQGTGA. This CDR3 reads CASSETSGGRYTQYF. The DNA for the CDR3 is TGTGCCAGCAGCGAAACTAGCGGGGGCCGATATACGCAGTATTTT. The full variable domain, completed using reference TRBV7-3 and TRBJ2-3, is GAGVSQTPSNKVTEKGKYVELRCDPISGHTALYWYRQSLGQGPEFLIYFQGTGAADDSGLPNDRFFAVRPEGSVSTLKIQRTERGDSAVYLCASSETSGGRYTQYFGPGTRLTVL.

V gene TRBV27 combines with J gene TRBJ1-4; no clear D gene. Trimming shortened V by 3 bases and J by 6 bases, and 8 bases separated the two germline ends. Germline assignment: CDR1 MNHEY and CDR2 SMNVEV (reference sequence). The CDR3 is 13 amino acids. CDR3 residues: CASSLERDEKLFF. In DNA form, the CDR3 reads TGTGCCAGCAGTTTGGAGCGGGATGAAAAACTGTTTTTT.

This rearrangement joins TRBV6-2 or TRBV6-3 to TRBJ2-2; D call uncertain. V was cut by 0 bases and J by 4 bases, with 9 bases left in between. The CDR3 runs to 15 residues. Germline V CDR1 and CDR2: MNHEY, SVGEGT. The CDR3 nucleotides read TGTGCCAGCAGTTACTCACGGACCGGCACCGGGGAGCTGTTTTTT. It codes for CASSYSRTGTGELFF.

The chain has TRBV24-1 and TRBJ2-3; 11 positions match TRBD2. The germline gives CDR1 KGHDR, CDR2 SFDVKD. Trimming at V came to 2 bases and at J to 4 bases, leaving 10 bases not matched to a gene. This CDR3 comprises 18 residues. Here the CDR3 reads CATSDYRLSGGAADTQYF. The CDR3 region has the DNA TGTGCCACCAGTGATTATAGACTTAGCGGGGGGGCCGCAGATACGCAGTATTTT.